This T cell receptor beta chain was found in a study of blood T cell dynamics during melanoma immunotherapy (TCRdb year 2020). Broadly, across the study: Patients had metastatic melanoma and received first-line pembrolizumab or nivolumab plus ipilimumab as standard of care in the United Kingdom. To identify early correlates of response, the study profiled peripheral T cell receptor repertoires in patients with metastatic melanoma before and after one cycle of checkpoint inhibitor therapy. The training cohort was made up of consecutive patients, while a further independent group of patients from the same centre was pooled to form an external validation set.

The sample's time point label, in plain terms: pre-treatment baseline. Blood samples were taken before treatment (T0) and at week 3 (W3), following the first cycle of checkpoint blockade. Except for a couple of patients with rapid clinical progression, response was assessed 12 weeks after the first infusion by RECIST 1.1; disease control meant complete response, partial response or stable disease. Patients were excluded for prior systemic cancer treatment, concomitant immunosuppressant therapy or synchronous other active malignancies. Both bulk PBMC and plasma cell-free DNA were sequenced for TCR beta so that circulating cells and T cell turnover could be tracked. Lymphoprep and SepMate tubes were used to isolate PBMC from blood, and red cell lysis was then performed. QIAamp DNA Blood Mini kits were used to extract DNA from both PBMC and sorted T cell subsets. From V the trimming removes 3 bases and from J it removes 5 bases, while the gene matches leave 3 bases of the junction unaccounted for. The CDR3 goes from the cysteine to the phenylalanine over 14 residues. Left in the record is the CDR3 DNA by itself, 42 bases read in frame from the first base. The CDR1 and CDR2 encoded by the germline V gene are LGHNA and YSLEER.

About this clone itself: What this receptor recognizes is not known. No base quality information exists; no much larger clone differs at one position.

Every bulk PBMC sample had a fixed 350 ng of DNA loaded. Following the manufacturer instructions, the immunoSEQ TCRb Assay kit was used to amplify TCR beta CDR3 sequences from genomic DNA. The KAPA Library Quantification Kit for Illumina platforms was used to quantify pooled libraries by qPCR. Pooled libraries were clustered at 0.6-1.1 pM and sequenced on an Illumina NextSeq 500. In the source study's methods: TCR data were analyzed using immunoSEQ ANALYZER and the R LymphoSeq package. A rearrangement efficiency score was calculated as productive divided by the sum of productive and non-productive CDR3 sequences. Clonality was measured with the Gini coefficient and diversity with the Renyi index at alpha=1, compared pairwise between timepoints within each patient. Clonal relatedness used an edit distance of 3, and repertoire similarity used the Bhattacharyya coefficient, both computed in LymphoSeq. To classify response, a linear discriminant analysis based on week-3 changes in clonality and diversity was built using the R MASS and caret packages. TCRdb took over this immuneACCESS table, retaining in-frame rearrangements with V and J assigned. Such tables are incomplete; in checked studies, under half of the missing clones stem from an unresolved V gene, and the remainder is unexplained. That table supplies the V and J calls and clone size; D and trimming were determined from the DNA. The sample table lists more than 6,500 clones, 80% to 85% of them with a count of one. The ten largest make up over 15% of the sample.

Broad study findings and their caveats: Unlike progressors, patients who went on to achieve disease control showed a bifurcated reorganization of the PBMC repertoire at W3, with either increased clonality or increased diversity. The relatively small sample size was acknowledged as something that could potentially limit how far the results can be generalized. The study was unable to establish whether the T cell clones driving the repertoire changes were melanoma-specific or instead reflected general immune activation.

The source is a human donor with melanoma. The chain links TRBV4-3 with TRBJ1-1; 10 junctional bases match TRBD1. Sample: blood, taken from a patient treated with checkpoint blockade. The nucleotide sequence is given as TGCGCCAGCAGCCAGGGACAGGGGTTGACTGAAGCTTTCTTT. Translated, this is CASSQGQGLTEAFF.